This T cell receptor (beta chain) was documented in a study of neurological immune-mediated disorders. In each sequencing run, over 160 million TCR-beta sequences were generated from 15-18 subjects. One entry per CDR3 protein, called by TCRdb with MiXCR from the 5' RACE reads. The data show about 46,000 distinct CDR3 sequences, approximately 4.5% seen once. This clonotype has a count of ten or more. The germline V gene has CDR1 MGHDK and CDR2 SYGVNS. There are 14 residues in the CDR3. The V end was cut by 6 bases, the J end by 5 bases, with 16 bases between. The sequenced sample was PBMCs. This receptor was obtained from a woman aged 60-70 years with multiple sclerosis. The gene calls are TRBV25-1 and TRBJ2-5, with a tentative D call TRBD1 (6 bases). The CDR3 spells CASSFPGEWETQYF. The CDR3, as DNA: TGTGCCAGCAGCTTTCCAGGGGAGTGGGAGACCCAGTACTTC. Full variable domain (missing parts from reference TRBV25-1 and TRBJ2-5): EADIYQTPRYLVIGTGKKITLECSQTMGHDKMYWYQQDPGMELHLIHYSYGVNSTEKGDLSSESTVSRIRTEHFPLTLESARPSHTSQYLCASSFPGEWETQYFGPGTRLLVL.